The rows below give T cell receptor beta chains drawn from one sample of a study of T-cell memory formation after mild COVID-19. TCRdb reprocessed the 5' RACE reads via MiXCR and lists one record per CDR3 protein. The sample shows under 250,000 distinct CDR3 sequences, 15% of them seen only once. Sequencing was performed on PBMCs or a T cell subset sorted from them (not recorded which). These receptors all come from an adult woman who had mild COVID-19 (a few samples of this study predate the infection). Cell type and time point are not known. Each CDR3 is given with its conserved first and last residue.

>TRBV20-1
CSARAGEAF
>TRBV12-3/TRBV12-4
CASTSPPGTGVLPSYGYTF
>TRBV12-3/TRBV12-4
CASTRTVYGYTF
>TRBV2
CASSPLGTSTSEQYF
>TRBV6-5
CASSYYVTGGTQLFF
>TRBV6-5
CASSSTGQGAGYTF
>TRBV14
CASSQDRAGDFRNEQFF
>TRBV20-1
CSAERGAGAFF
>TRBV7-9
CATRIIENTEAFF
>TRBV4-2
CASSQVPEGRVVGYTF
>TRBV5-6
CASSSPWGVTGGYTF
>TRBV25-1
CASSESGGRGYLPDEQYF
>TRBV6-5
CASSNGETQYF
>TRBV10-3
CAIKGQQAGNTEAFF
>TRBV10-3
CAISESATSGTDTQYF
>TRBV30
CAWSRGVEQYF
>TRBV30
CAWSDFPGANVLTF
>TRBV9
CASSVAGQNTDTQYF
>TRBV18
CASSPRSGGTGTEAFF
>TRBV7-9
CASRHQGNENTEAFF
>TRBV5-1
CASSTGPGAHQPQHF
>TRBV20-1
CSAREGTSGRGGNEQFF
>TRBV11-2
CASSPFAGQETQYF
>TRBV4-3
CASSRQGRDTDTQYF
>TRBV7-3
CASSLEAGELFF
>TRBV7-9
CASSLGGLERDTQYF
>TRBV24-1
CATSEARVYGGSGANVLTF
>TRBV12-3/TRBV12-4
CASSGRQGMRETQYF
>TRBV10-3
CAISPRVVDEQYF
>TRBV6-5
CASSKPSGGPRMETQYF
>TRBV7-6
CASSLSYRVESPLHF
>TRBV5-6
CASSSDRGQFFDTEAFF
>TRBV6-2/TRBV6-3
CASSYPTLRGPHPADTQYF
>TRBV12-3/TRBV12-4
CASTRGVLEQYF
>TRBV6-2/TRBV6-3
CASSYAFLTGKETEAFF
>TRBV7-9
CASTLQGDARNTIYF
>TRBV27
CASSLQGQLGYGYTF
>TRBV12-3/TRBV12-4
CASRSDWGETQYF
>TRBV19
CASSLQAGNYEQYF
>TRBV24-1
CATSDLGQGARETQYF
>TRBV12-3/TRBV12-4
CASSLRGGERDEQFF
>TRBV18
CASSPNTRSSYEQYF
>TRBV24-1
CATSDFLVGTQYF
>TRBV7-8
CASSSEVPSRQFF
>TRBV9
CASSVAPGGRDGYTF
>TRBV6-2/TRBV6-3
CASRGTANTEAFF
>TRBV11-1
CASSSAGRGGLYEQFF
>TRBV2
CASSAGSYEQYF
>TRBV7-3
CASSLSSGEYNEQFF
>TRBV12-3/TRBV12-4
CASSLLQGRSNQPQHF
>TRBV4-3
CASARQTELNTEAFF
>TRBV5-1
CASSLARGLQETQYF
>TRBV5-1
CASSSSAAGGYETQYF
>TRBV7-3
CASSLTGGTDNEQFF
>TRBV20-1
CSARDSHGRSSYNEQFF
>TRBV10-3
CAISESLYSNQHQHF
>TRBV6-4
CASTGTVSVTIYF
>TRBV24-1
CATSTGGRGYNEQFF
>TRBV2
CASGGPGANVLTF
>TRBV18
CASSRLMGGYTF